These T cell receptor beta chains were read from a single sample in a study of human T cells and chemical hapten exposure. Via MiXCR, TCRdb re-called the RACE reads, giving one row per CDR3 protein. The data contain some 190,000 distinct CDR3 sequences, approximately 20% of them singletons. The sample was whole blood, taken in connection with sensitization to the hapten diphenylcyclopropenone (DPC). These receptors were taken from a woman between 50 and 59 years old with alopecia areata. Some clones in this sample may be carry-over from other donors' samples. Both conserved end residues are part of each CDR3. D genes are given only for firm matches. Clone size is given for some rows only: seen once, a few or many times, or a class if the clone is expanded.

TRBV5-6	TRBJ1-1	NA	NA	CASSYRVGTEAFF	TGTGCCAGCAGCTACAGGGTTGGCACTGAAGCTTTCTTT
TRBV19	TRBJ2-2	TRBD2	few	CASSPTSGRPGELFF	TGTGCCAGTAGTCCGACTAGCGGGAGGCCCGGGGAGCTGTTTTTT
TRBV7-2	TRBJ2-3	NA	few	CASSLMGAQDTQYF	TGTGCCAGCAGCTTAATGGGGGCACAAGATACGCAGTATTTT
TRBV21-1	TRBJ1-1	NA	NA	CASSSRVPLKINTEAFF	TGTGCCAGCAGTAGCAGGGTGCCTTTAAAAATAAACACTGAAGCTTTCTTT
TRBV7-8	TRBJ2-5	NA	NA	CASSLLGGGMDQETQYF	TGTGCCAGCAGCTTATTGGGAGGAGGGATGGACCAAGAGACCCAGTACTTC
TRBV5-1	TRBJ2-2	TRBD1	few	CASSLKPGGHTGELFF	TGCGCCAGCAGCTTGAAGCCAGGGGGTCATACCGGGGAGCTGTTTTTT
TRBV20-1	TRBJ2-7	TRBD2	many	CSPNYWGLAGSYEQYF	TGCAGTCCAAATTATTGGGGGCTAGCGGGATCCTACGAGCAGTACTTC
TRBV10-3	TRBJ2-3	TRBD2	NA	CAISGGLADTDTQYF	TGTGCCATCAGTGGGGGACTAGCGGACACAGATACGCAGTATTTT
TRBV7-9	TRBJ1-1	NA	NA	CASSAEGSTEAFF	TGTGCCAGCAGCGCCGAGGGGAGCACTGAAGCTTTCTTT
TRBV20-1	TRBJ1-3	TRBD1	NA	CSATQGAGGNTIYF	TGCAGTGCTACACAGGGGGCAGGCGGAAACACCATATATTTT
TRBV27	TRBJ2-5	NA	NA	CASSFVQGGETQYF	TGTGCCAGCAGCTTCGTACAGGGTGGAGAGACCCAGTACTTC
TRBV6-5	TRBJ1-1	NA	NA	CASSSGQEAFF	TGTGCCAGCAGTTCTGGACAGGAAGCTTTCTTT
TRBV5-1	TRBJ2-1	NA	NA	CASSFPSSYNEQFF	TGCGCCAGCAGCTTCCCTAGCTCCTACAATGAGCAGTTCTTC
TRBV2	TRBJ2-2	TRBD2	few	CASRQGLAGVAGELFF	TGTGCCAGCAGACAAGGACTAGCGGGAGTAGCCGGGGAGCTGTTTTTT
TRBV29-1	TRBJ2-3	NA	NA	CSHKVGDTQYF	TGCAGCCACAAAGTCGGAGATACGCAGTATTTT
TRBV20-1	TRBJ2-1	NA	few	CSVLGILHEQFF	TGCAGTGTCCTAGGAATCCTCCATGAGCAGTTCTTC
TRBV30	TRBJ1-2	TRBD1	few	CAWYTGTGGGYTF	TGTGCCTGGTATACCGGGACAGGGGGCGGCTACACCTTC
TRBV20-1	TRBJ2-6	NA	NA	CSARPSGGSGANVLTF	TGCAGTGCGAGACCCAGCGGCGGCTCTGGGGCCAACGTCCTGACTTTC
TRBV29-1	TRBJ2-5	NA	NA	CSVEGGRQETQYF	TGCAGCGTTGAAGGCGGCAGGCAAGAGACCCAGTACTTC
TRBV20-1	TRBJ1-2	TRBD1	few	CSARDEQGTVFGYTF	TGCAGTGCTAGAGATGAGCAGGGGACAGTGTTTGGCTACACCTTC
TRBV11-2	TRBJ1-1	TRBD1	NA	CASSPGGLMNTEAFF	TGTGCCAGCAGCCCAGGGGGACTAATGAACACTGAAGCTTTCTTT
TRBV6-1	TRBJ1-1	NA	NA	CASSTARNTEAFF	TGTGCCAGCAGTACGGCTAGAAACACTGAAGCTTTCTTT